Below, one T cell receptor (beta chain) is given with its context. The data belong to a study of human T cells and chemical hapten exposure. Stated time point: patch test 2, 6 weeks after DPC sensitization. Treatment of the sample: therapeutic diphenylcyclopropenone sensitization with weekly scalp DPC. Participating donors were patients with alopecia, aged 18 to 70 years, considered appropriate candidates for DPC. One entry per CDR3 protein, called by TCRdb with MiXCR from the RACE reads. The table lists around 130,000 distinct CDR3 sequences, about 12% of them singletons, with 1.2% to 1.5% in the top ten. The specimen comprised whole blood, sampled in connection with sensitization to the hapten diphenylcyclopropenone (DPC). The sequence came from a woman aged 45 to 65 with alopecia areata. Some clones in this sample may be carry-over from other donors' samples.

The CDR3 sequence: CASSYVGPYEQYF. CDR3 nucleotides: TGTGCCAGCAGTTACGTGGGTCCCTACGAGCAGTACTTC. This chain links TRBV6-2 or TRBV6-3 with TRBJ2-7; D unresolved. This CDR3 is built from 13 residues. Trimming shortened V by 2 bases and J by 2 bases, and 7 bases separated the two germline ends. CDR1 MNHEY and CDR2 SVGEGT come from the germline V gene.